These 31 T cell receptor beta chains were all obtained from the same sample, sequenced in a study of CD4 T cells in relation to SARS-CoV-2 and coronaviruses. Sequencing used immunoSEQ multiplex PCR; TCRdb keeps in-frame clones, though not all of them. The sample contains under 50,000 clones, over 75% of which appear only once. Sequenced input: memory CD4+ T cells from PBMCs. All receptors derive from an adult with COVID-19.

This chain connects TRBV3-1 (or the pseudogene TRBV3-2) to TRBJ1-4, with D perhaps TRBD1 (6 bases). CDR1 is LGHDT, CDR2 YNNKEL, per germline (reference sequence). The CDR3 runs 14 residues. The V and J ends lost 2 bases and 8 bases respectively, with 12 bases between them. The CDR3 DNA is TGTGCCAGCAGCCAAACCAGGGGAGGCGAAAAACTGTTTTTT. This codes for CASSQTRGGEKLFF.

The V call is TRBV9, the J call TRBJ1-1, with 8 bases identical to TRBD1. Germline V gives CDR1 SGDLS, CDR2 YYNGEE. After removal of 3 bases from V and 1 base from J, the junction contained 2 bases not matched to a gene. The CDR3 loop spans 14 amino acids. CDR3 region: CASSGRGQNTEAFF. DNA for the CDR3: TGTGCCAGCAGCGGCAGGGGGCAGAACACTGAAGCTTTCTTT.

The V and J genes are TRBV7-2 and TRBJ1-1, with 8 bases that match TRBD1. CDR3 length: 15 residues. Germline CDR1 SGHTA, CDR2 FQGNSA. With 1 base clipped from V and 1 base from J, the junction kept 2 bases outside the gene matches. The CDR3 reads CASSLVGQGNTEAFF. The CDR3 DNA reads TGTGCCAGCAGCTTAGTTGGACAGGGGAACACTGAAGCTTTCTTT. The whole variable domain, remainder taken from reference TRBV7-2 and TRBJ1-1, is GAGVSQSPSNKVTEKGKDVELRCDPISGHTALYWYRQSLGQGLEFLIYFQGNSAPDKSGLPSDRFSAERTGGSVSTLTIQRTQQEDSAVYLCASSLVGQGNTEAFFGQGTRLTVV.

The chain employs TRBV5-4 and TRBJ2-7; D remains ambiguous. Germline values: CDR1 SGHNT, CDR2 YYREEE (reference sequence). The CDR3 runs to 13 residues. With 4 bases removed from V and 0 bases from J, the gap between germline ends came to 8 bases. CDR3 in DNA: TGTGCCAGCAGCACCGGGTCCTCCTACGAGCAGTACTTC. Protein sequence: CASSTGSSYEQYF.

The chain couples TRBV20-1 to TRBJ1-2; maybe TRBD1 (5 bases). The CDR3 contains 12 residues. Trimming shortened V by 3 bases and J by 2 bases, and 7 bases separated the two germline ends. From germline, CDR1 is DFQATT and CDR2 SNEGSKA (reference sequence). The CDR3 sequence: CSASEGNYGYTF. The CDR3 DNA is TGCAGTGCTAGTGAGGGGAACTATGGCTACACCTTC.

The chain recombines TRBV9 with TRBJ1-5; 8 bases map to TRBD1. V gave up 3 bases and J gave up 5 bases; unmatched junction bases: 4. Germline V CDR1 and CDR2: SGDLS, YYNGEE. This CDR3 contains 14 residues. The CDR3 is CASSDGQGDQPQHF. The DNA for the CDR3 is TGTGCCAGCAGCGACGGACAGGGCGATCAGCCCCAGCATTTT.

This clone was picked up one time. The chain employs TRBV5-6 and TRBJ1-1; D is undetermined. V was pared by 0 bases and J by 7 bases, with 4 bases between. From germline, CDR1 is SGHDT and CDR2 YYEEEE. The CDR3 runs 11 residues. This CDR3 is CASSLVDEAFF. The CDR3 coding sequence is TGTGCCAGCAGCTTGGTGGATGAAGCTTTCTTT.

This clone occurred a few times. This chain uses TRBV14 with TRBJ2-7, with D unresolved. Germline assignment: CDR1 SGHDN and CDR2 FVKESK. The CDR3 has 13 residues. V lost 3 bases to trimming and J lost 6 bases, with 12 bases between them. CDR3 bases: TGTGCCAGCAGCCATTTCAAAACTGCCGAGCAGTACTTC. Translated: CASSHFKTAEQYF.

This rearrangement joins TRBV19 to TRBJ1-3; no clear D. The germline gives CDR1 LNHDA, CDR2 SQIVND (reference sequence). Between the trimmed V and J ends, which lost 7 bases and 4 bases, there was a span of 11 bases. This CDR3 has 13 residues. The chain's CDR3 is CASNGLGGNTIYF. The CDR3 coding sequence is TGTGCCAGTAATGGTCTCGGGGGAAACACCATATATTTT.

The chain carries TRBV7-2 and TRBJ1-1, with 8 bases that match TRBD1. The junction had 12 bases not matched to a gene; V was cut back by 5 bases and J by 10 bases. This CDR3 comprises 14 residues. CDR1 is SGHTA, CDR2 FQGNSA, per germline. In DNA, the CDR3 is TGTGCCAGCAGCCAGACAGGGGTTGTGGAGGCAGCTTTCTTT. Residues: CASSQTGVVEAAFF.

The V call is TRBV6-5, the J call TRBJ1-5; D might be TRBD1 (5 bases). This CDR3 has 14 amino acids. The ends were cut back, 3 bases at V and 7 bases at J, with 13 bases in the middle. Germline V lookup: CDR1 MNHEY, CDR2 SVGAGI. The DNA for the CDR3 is TGTGCCAGCAGTTATGGGCGGGGGGGACAGCCCCAGCATTTT. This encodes CASSYGRGGQPQHF.

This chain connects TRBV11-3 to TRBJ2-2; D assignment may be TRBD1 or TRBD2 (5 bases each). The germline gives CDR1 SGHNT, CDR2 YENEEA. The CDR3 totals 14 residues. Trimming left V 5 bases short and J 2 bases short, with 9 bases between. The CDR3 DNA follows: TGTGCCAGCAGCCGGGGCAGAAACACCGGGGAGCTGTTTTTT. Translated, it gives CASSRGRNTGELFF.

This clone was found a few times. The CDR3 DNA follows: TGTGCCAGCAGCCGAGGACTAGCGGGGGGCTTCCACTCCGAGCAGTACTTC. Amino acids: CASSRGLAGGFHSEQYF. The chain has TRBV3-1 (or the pseudogene TRBV3-2) and TRBJ2-7; TRBD2 matches at 14 bases. The CDR3 runs 17 residues. V was pared by 4 bases and J by 6 bases, with 11 bases of the junction left unmatched. The V gene's germline CDR1 is LGHDT and CDR2 YNNKEL (reference sequence).

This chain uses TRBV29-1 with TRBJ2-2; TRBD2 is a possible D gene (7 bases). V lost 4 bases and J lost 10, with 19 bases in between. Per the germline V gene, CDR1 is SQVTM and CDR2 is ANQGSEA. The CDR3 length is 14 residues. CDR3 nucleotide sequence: TGCAGCGTTGGCCCCCTCGGGGGGCGCACGGAGCTGTTTTTT. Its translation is CSVGPLGGRTELFF.

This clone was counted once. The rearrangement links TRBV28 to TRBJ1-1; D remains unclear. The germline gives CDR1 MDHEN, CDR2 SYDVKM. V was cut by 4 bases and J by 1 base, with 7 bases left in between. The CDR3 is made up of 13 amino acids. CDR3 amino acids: CASSYITNTEAFF. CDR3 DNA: TGTGCCAGCAGTTATATAACGAACACTGAAGCTTTCTTT.

Here the CDR3 reads CASTGQGLFNTIYF. CDR3 DNA: TGTGCCAGCACGGGACAGGGTCTTTTCAACACCATATATTTT. The V call is TRBV25-1, the J call TRBJ1-3; 9 nucleotides line up with TRBD1. J lost 7 bases, V lost 7 bases, and 8 bases had no gene match. Per germline, CDR1 MGHDK and CDR2 SYGVNS. The CDR3 runs 14 residues.

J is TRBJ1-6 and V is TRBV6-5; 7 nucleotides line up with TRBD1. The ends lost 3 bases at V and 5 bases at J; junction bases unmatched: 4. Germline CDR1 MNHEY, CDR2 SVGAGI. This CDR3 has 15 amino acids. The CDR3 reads CASSYKGQNNSPLHF. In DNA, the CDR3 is TGTGCCAGCAGTTATAAGGGACAGAATAATTCACCCCTCCACTTT.

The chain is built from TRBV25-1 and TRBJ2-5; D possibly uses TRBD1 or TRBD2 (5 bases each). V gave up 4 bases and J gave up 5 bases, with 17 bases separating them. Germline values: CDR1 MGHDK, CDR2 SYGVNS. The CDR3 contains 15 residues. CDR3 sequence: CASSASGTHAETQYF. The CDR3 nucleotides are TGTGCCAGCAGTGCATCCGGGACGCACGCGGAGACCCAGTACTTC. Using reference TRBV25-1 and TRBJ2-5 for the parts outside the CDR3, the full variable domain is EADIYQTPRYLVIGTGKKITLECSQTMGHDKMYWYQQDPGMELHLIHYSYGVNSTEKGDLSSESTVSRIRTEHFPLTLESARPSHTSQYLCASSASGTHAETQYFGPGTRLLVL.

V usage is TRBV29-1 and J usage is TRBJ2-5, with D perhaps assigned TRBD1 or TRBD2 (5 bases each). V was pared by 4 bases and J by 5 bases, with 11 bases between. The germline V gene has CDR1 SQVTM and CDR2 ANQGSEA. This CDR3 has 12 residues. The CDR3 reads CSVARRDETQYF. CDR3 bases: TGCAGCGTTGCGCGCAGGGACGAGACCCAGTACTTC.

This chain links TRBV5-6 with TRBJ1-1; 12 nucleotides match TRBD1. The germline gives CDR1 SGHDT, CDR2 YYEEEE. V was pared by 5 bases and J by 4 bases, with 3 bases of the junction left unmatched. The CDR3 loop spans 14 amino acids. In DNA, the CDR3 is TGTGCCAGCAGTGGGGACAGGGGGCTCACTGAAGCTTTCTTT. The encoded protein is CASSGDRGLTEAFF.

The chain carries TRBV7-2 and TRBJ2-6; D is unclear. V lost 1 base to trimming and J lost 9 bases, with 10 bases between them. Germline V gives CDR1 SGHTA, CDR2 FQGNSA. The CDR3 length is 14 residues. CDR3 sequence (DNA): TGTGCCAGCAGCTTAGTCGTGGAAATCAACGTCCTGACTTTC. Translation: CASSLVVEINVLTF.

CDR3 sequence reads: CASSVAVGGALDTQYF. CDR3 DNA: TGTGCCAGCAGCGTAGCGGTCGGGGGGGCCTTAGATACGCAGTATTTT. V usage is TRBV9 and J usage is TRBJ2-3; 8 bases are shared with TRBD2. J gave up 5 bases and V 0 bases, and 8 bases lay outside the gene matches. Germline lookup yields CDR1 SGDLS and CDR2 YYNGEE. This CDR3 contains 16 residues.

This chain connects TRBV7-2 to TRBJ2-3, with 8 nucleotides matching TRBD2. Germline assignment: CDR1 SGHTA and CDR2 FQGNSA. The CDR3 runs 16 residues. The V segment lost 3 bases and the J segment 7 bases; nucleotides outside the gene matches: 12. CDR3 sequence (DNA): TGTGCCAGCAGCTTCAATCCCGGGACTAGGAGGCATACGCAGTATTTT. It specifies CASSFNPGTRRHTQYF.

Written as DNA, the CDR3 is TGTGCCAGCAGCTTAGATGTAGCCAAAAACATTCAGTACTTC. This encodes CASSLDVAKNIQYF. The chain carries TRBV7-2 and TRBJ2-4, with unresolved D. CDR3 length equals 14 residues. V lost 1 base and J lost 0, with 4 bases in between. Germline assignment: CDR1 SGHTA and CDR2 FQGNSA.

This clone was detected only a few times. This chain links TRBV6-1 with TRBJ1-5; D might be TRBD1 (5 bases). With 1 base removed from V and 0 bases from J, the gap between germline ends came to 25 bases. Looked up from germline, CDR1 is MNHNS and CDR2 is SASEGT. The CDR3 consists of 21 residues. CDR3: CASSEVRATGLVRYSNQPQHF. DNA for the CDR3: TGTGCCAGCAGTGAAGTTAGGGCAACAGGACTAGTGAGGTATAGCAATCAGCCCCAGCATTTT.

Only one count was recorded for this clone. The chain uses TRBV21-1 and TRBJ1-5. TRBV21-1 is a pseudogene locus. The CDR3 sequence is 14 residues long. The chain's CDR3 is CASSQEASNQPQHF. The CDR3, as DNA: TGTGCCAGCAGCCAAGAGGCCAGCAATCAGCCCCAGCATTTT.

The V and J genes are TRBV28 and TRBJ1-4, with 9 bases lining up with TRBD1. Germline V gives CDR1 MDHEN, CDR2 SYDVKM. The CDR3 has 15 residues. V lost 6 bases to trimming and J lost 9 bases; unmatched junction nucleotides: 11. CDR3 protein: CASSATGTGLQKLFF. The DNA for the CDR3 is TGTGCCAGCAGCGCTACCGGGACAGGGCTCCAAAAACTGTTTTTT.

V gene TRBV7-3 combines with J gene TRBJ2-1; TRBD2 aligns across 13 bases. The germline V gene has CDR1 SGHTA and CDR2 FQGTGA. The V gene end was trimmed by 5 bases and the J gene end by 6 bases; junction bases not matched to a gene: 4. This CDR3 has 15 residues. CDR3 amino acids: CASSILAGGPNEQFF. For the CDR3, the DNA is TGTGCCAGCAGCATACTAGCGGGGGGGCCCAATGAGCAGTTCTTC. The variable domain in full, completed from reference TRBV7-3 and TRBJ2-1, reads GAGVSQTPSNKVTEKGKYVELRCDPISGHTALYWYRQSLGQGPEFLIYFQGTGAADDSGLPNDRFFAVRPEGSVSTLKIQRTERGDSAVYLCASSILAGGPNEQFFGPGTRLTVL.

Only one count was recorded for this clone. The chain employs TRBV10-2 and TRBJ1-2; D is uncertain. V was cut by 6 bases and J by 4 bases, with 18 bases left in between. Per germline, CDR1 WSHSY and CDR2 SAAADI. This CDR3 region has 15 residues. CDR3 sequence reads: CASSPIDKNFYGYTF. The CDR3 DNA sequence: TGCGCCAGCAGCCCCATAGACAAAAATTTCTATGGCTACACCTTC.

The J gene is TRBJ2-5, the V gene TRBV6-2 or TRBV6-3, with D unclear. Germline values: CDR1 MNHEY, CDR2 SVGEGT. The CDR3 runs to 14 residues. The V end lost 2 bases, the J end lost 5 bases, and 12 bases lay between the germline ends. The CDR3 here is CASSYRVGVETQYF. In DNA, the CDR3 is TGTGCCAGCAGTTACAGGGTAGGAGTGGAGACCCAGTACTTC.

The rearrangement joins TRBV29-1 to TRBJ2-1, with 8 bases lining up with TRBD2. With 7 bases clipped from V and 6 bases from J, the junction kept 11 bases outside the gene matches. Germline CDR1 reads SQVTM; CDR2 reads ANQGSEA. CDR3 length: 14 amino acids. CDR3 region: CSGYRGGYSNEQFF. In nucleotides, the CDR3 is TGCAGCGGTTACCGGGGGGGCTACTCCAATGAGCAGTTCTTC.